This entry lists 31 T cell receptor beta chains sequenced from one sample in a study of T cells after yellow fever vaccination. TCRdb reanalysed the 5' RACE reads using MiXCR and keeps one entry per CDR3 protein. The sample consists of about 240,000 distinct CDR3 sequences, about 3.5% of them appearing once. The sample here was PBMCs, taken 15 days after the yellow fever booster vaccination. Source of these receptors: a man aged 18 to 35 who received the YFV17D yellow fever vaccine.

This clonotype occurred many times. The genes are TRBV6-4 and TRBJ2-2; possibly TRBD2 for D (7 bases). Trimming took off 2 bases at V and 3 bases at J, with 10 bases between the two ends. Per germline, CDR1 MRHNA and CDR2 SNTAGT. The length of the CDR3 is 15 residues. In DNA form, the CDR3 reads TGTGCCAGCAGTGACGGGGGGGCCGACACCGGGGAGCTGTTTTTT. This gives the protein CASSDGGADTGELFF.

The chain has TRBV3-1 and TRBJ1-5, with unresolved D. The germline V and J ends were trimmed by 3 bases and 10 bases, with 13 bases remaining between them. There are 13 residues in the CDR3. Germline CDR1 LGHDT, CDR2 YNNKEL (reference sequence). In DNA, the CDR3 is TGTGCCAGCAGCCAGCAAGGACCTCATCCCCAGCATTTT. It yields the protein CASSQQGPHPQHF. Drawing the rest from reference TRBV3-1 and TRBJ1-5, the complete variable domain is DTAVSQTPKYLVTQMGNDKSIKCEQNLGHDTMYWYKQDSKKFLKIMFSYNNKELIINETVPNRFSPKSPDKAHLNLHINSLELGDSAVYFCASSQQGPHPQHFGDGTRLSIL.

There are many counts of this clonotype. The rearrangement uses TRBV5-1 and TRBJ2-1; 8 bases fit TRBD1. Germline V CDR1 and CDR2: SGHRS, YFSETQ. Trimming took 4 bases from V and 10 from J; bases not matched to a gene: 4. The length of the CDR3 is 12 residues. CDR3 protein: CASSPGQAEQFF. DNA of the CDR3: TGCGCCAGCAGCCCGGGACAGGCCGAGCAGTTCTTC.

This clonotype came up many times. The rearrangement joins TRBV29-1 to TRBJ2-2, with 10 bases lining up with TRBD2. This CDR3 spans 16 amino acids. The trim removed 7 bases at V and 5 bases at J, leaving 13 bases unmatched. The germline CDR1 and CDR2 sequences are SQVTM and ANQGSEA. The CDR3 region is CSALTSGVVRTGELFF. Written as DNA, the CDR3 is TGCAGCGCCCTAACTAGCGGGGTAGTAAGGACCGGGGAGCTGTTTTTT.

The chain carries TRBV12-3 or TRBV12-4 and TRBJ2-2; D not certain. Trimming removed 7 bases from V and 6 bases from J, with 6 bases in between. The CDR3 is 11 residues long. CDR3 region: CASTPAGELFF. CDR3 bases: TGTGCCAGCACCCCTGCCGGGGAGCTGTTTTTT.

This chain links TRBV19 with TRBJ2-5; no definite D call. With 3 bases removed from V and 5 bases from J, the gap between germline ends came to 13 bases. The CDR3 has 14 residues. In germline, CDR1 is LNHDA, CDR2 SQIVND (reference sequence). The CDR3 here is CASSILTSPETQYF. As DNA, the CDR3 is TGTGCCAGTAGTATTTTGACATCGCCGGAGACCCAGTACTTC.

In its sample, this clonotype was seen many times. The J gene is TRBJ1-6, the V gene TRBV12-3 or TRBV12-4; 7 bases fit TRBD1. CDR3 length: 14 residues. V was clipped by 8 bases and J by 7 bases; unmatched bases: 8. In DNA, the CDR3 is TGTGCCAGCGGGTCCGGGACAGTGAATTCACCCCTCCACTTT. The encoded protein is CASGSGTVNSPLHF.

There are many counts of this clonotype. This chain uses TRBV20-1 with TRBJ2-7, with D unresolved. The CDR3 runs to 11 residues. V lost 2 bases and J lost 3, with 5 bases in between. In germline, CDR1 is DFQATT, CDR2 SNEGSKA (reference sequence). The CDR3 region is CSARQNYEQYF. The CDR3 DNA is TGCAGTGCTAGACAAAACTACGAGCAGTACTTC.

This clonotype has a count of ten or more. The chain carries TRBV7-9 and TRBJ2-1; D is perhaps TRBD2 (6 bases). Trimming left V 5 bases short and J 2 bases short, with 13 bases between. The CDR3 runs 15 residues. Germline V CDR1 and CDR2: SEHNR, FQNEAQ (reference sequence). The DNA of the CDR3 is TGTGCCAGCAGCCCCCGAGCGGGCACCTACAATGAGCAGTTCTTC. Translating gives CASSPRAGTYNEQFF.

This clonotype has at least ten counts. The chain carries TRBV10-3 and TRBJ2-5; weak D call: TRBD2 (5 bases). V gave up 6 bases and J gave up 0 bases, with 11 bases separating them. Germline CDR1 reads ENHRY; CDR2 reads SYGVKD. This CDR3 is built from 14 residues. The CDR3 nucleotides are TGTGCCATCAGGGGAGAGGGTTACCAAGAGACCCAGTACTTC. Its protein is CAIRGEGYQETQYF.

This clonotype was counted ten times or more. The chain uses TRBV20-1 and TRBJ1-5; D is undetermined. CDR3 size: 15 residues. V lost 4 bases and J lost 2, with 15 bases in between. Germline values: CDR1 DFQATT, CDR2 SNEGSKA (reference sequence). The CDR3 DNA is TGCAGTGCTATGGCGGGAACTCAGGGCAATCAGCCCCAGCATTTT. Translation: CSAMAGTQGNQPQHF.

This clonotype showed up many times. The CDR3 sequence: CAISDRGLGETQYF. The CDR3 region has the DNA TGTGCCATCAGTGACAGGGGGCTAGGGGAGACCCAGTACTTC. This chain uses TRBV10-3 with TRBJ2-5; TRBD1 matches 8 bases. Germline lookup yields CDR1 ENHRY and CDR2 SYGVKD. V lost 3 bases, J lost 5 bases, and 5 bases stayed unmatched. The CDR3 totals 14 residues.

This clonotype was found a few times. The rearrangement links TRBV5-1 to TRBJ2-5, with 8 bases fitting TRBD2. Germline V gene lookup returns CDR1 SGHRS and CDR2 YFSETQ. J lost 5 bases, V lost 3 bases, and 9 bases had no gene match. CDR3 length: 15 amino acids. In DNA, the CDR3 is TGCGCCAGCAGCTCCTTGGCGGGGGGTAATGAGACCCAGTACTTC. Translated: CASSSLAGGNETQYF. Drawing the rest from reference TRBV5-1 and TRBJ2-5, the complete variable domain is KAGVTQTPRYLIKTRGQQVTLSCSPISGHRSVSWYQQTPGQGLQFLFEYFSETQRNKGNFPGRFSGRQFSNSRSEMNVSTLELGDSALYLCASSSLAGGNETQYFGPGTRLLVL.

This clonotype was detected many times. The J gene is TRBJ1-4, the V gene TRBV20-1; the D gene is possibly TRBD1 (5 bases). Germline loops: CDR1 DFQATT, CDR2 SNEGSKA (reference sequence). The CDR3 loop spans 13 amino acids. Trimming shortened V by 3 bases and J by 8 bases, and 13 bases separated the two germline ends. The CDR3 sequence: CSASGAGTEKLFF. CDR3 nucleotides: TGCAGTGCTAGCGGGGCCGGGACCGAAAAACTGTTTTTT.

This clonotype was observed at least ten times. The V and J genes are TRBV7-6 and TRBJ2-5; D is unclear. Germline V gene lookup returns CDR1 SGHVS and CDR2 FNYEAQ. This CDR3 is 13 amino acids long. V was shortened by 1 base and J by 7 bases, with 10 bases between the two germline ends. CDR3 in DNA: TGTGCCAGCAGCTTAGAGGGCCCCGCGACCCAGTACTTC. Residues: CASSLEGPATQYF.

This clonotype was recorded at least ten times. The chain links TRBV5-1 to TRBJ2-2, with 7 nucleotides matching TRBD1. CDR1 SGHRS and CDR2 YFSETQ come from the germline V gene. The CDR3 has 13 residues. The V gene end was trimmed by 4 bases and the J gene end by 6 bases; junction bases not matched to a gene: 3. This chain's CDR3 is CASSPDRAGELFF. DNA for the CDR3: TGCGCCAGCAGCCCCGACAGGGCCGGGGAGCTGTTTTTT.

This clonotype appeared many times. V gene TRBV5-5 combines with J gene TRBJ2-5; tentative D call: TRBD2 (5 bases). Looked up from germline, CDR1 is SGHKS and CDR2 is YYEKEE (reference sequence). With 4 bases removed from V and 2 bases from J, the gap between germline ends came to 15 bases. The CDR3 is 15 residues long. The CDR3 sequence: CASSLAQGGQETQYF. The CDR3, as DNA: TGTGCCAGCAGCCTAGCTCAAGGAGGACAAGAGACCCAGTACTTC.

The table lists this clonotype with many counts. This chain connects TRBV25-1 to TRBJ1-4; 8 nucleotides match TRBD1. The V gene end was trimmed by 5 bases and the J gene end by 4 bases; junction bases not matched to a gene: 9. CDR3 length equals 16 residues. In germline, CDR1 is MGHDK, CDR2 SYGVNS. The CDR3 reads CASSTRDRLLNEKLFF. In DNA, the CDR3 is TGTGCCAGCAGTACCCGGGACAGGCTACTTAATGAAAAACTGTTTTTT. The entire variable domain, with the rest obtained from reference TRBV25-1 and TRBJ1-4, is as follows: EADIYQTPRYLVIGTGKKITLECSQTMGHDKMYWYQQDPGMELHLIHYSYGVNSTEKGDLSSESTVSRIRTEHFPLTLESARPSHTSQYLCASSTRDRLLNEKLFFGSGTQLSVL.

This clonotype occurred many times. V is TRBV20-1 and J is TRBJ2-7; D is perhaps TRBD1 or TRBD2 (5 bases each). The CDR3 length is 13 residues. Trimming removed 1 base at V and 4 bases at J, with 11 bases between. Germline lookup yields CDR1 DFQATT and CDR2 SNEGSKA (reference sequence). Here the CDR3 reads CSARGDGIYEQYV. The DNA for the CDR3 is TGCAGTGCTAGAGGGGACGGGATTTACGAGCAGTACGTC.

This clonotype has a count of ten or more. This rearrangement joins TRBV4-2 to TRBJ2-3; weak D call: TRBD1 (5 bases). Germline V lookup: CDR1 LGHNA, CDR2 YNFKEQ. Trimming removed 1 base at V and 2 bases at J, with 19 bases between. The CDR3 runs 18 residues. This CDR3 is CASSQVMGLGKPTDTQYF. CDR3 nucleotide sequence: TGTGCCAGCAGCCAAGTAATGGGGCTAGGGAAACCCACAGATACGCAGTATTTT.

This clonotype was found many times. The chain recombines TRBV5-1 with TRBJ2-5; TRBD1 agrees at 8 bases. CDR3 length: 18 residues. Germline lookup yields CDR1 SGHRS and CDR2 YFSETQ. Trimming at V came to 6 bases and at J to 4 bases, leaving 20 bases not matched to a gene. In nucleotides, the CDR3 is TGCGCCAGCAAGACTCTGGACGGTTTTACAGGGGGGATAGAGACCCAGTACTTC. It yields the protein CASKTLDGFTGGIETQYF.

This clonotype has at least ten counts. The rearrangement uses TRBV7-2 and TRBJ2-1, with 12 bases fitting TRBD2. The ends lost 5 bases at V and 9 bases at J; junction bases unmatched: 11. Germline V gene sequence: CDR1 SGHTA, CDR2 FQGNSA. There are 16 residues in the CDR3. The CDR3 is CASSLWTSGAPGEQFF. The CDR3 bases are TGTGCCAGCAGCCTATGGACTAGCGGGGCCCCCGGTGAGCAGTTCTTC.

The genes are TRBV5-1 and TRBJ1-2; 7 nucleotides agree with TRBD1. Germline CDR1 reads SGHRS; CDR2 reads YFSETQ. The CDR3 extends over 12 amino acids. The J segment lost 8 bases and the V segment lost 5 bases, leaving 6 bases of the junction unmatched. In DNA form, the CDR3 reads TGCGCCAGCAGAGGGGGCGAAAACGGCTACACCTTC. Protein sequence: CASRGGENGYTF.

This clonotype was seen repeatedly, ten times or more. The gene calls are TRBV30 and TRBJ1-1; D is undetermined. Between the trimmed V and J ends, which lost 2 bases and 11 bases, there was a span of 15 bases. The germline CDR1 and CDR2 sequences are GTSNPN and SVGIG (reference sequence). The CDR3 is made up of 12 amino acids. CDR3 amino acids: CAWSKAAGRAFF. DNA for the CDR3: TGTGCCTGGAGTAAAGCGGCCGGGAGGGCTTTCTTT.

This clonotype was counted at least ten times. The rearrangement uses TRBV20-1 and TRBJ2-3; D is ambiguous. This CDR3 is built from 13 residues. V dropped 0 bases and J dropped 7 bases, with 11 bases sitting between them. Germline lookup yields CDR1 DFQATT and CDR2 SNEGSKA (reference sequence). CDR3 amino acids: CSARDPSRHTQYF. CDR3 DNA: TGCAGTGCTAGAGATCCTAGTAGGCATACGCAGTATTTT.

This clonotype was counted ten times or more. The chain recombines TRBV5-1 with TRBJ2-7; a possible D gene is TRBD2 (5 bases). This CDR3 region has 13 residues. The V gene's germline CDR1 is SGHRS and CDR2 YFSETQ. Trimming removed 2 bases from V and 2 bases from J, with 8 bases in between. CDR3 DNA sequence: TGCGCCAGCAGCTTCGGGATCGCCTACGAGCAGTACTTC. Protein: CASSFGIAYEQYF.

This clonotype has more than one count but fewer than ten. The chain joins TRBV11-2 to TRBJ2-1; TRBD1 or TRBD2 may be the D gene (6 bases each). In germline, CDR1 is SGHAT, CDR2 FQNNGV. Trimming removed 3 bases from V and 0 bases from J, with 27 bases in between. The CDR3 has 21 residues. DNA of the CDR3: TGTGCCAGCAGCTTCCCCTCTTCTCGGGGCGGGACAAGGCTCTCCTACAATGAGCAGTTCTTC. As protein: CASSFPSSRGGTRLSYNEQFF.

Many counts were recorded for this clonotype. The chain is built from TRBV20-1 and TRBJ2-5; D not certain. V dropped 3 bases and J dropped 1 base, with 15 bases sitting between them. This CDR3 is built from 15 residues. Looked up from germline, CDR1 is DFQATT and CDR2 is SNEGSKA (reference sequence). The CDR3 nucleotides read TGCAGTGCTAGTAATCCCACCTCAGGCCAAGAGACCCAGTACTTC. Its protein product is CSASNPTSGQETQYF.

This clonotype was seen ten or more times. The V and J genes are TRBV5-6 and TRBJ2-3; no clear D gene. The CDR3 is 17 amino acids. CDR1 SGHDT and CDR2 YYEEEE come from the germline V gene. Trimming stripped 2 bases from V and 2 bases from J, with 18 bases between. The CDR3 DNA follows: TGTGCCAGCAGCTTACCGCGCTATCGGGCGTCCACAGATACGCAGTATTTT. Its protein is CASSLPRYRASTDTQYF. Complete variable domain (other parts from reference TRBV5-6 and TRBJ2-3): DAGVTQSPTHLIKTRGQQVTLRCSPKSGHDTVSWYQQALGQGPQFIFQYYEEEERQRGNFPDRFSGHQFPNYSSELNVNALLLGDSALYLCASSLPRYRASTDTQYFGPGTRLTVL.

The table lists this clonotype with many counts. The V and J genes are TRBV7-2 and TRBJ2-3, with D possibly being TRBD2 (6 bases). Per germline, CDR1 SGHTA and CDR2 FQGNSA. Trimming pared 2 bases from V and 4 bases from J, leaving 10 bases between. This CDR3 is 14 amino acids long. Here the CDR3 DNA reads TGTGCCAGCAGCTTAACCCGGGGGTCAGATACGCAGTATTTT. Its translation is CASSLTRGSDTQYF. Filled out from reference TRBV7-2 and TRBJ2-3, the complete variable domain reads GAGVSQSPSNKVTEKGKDVELRCDPISGHTALYWYRQSLGQGLEFLIYFQGNSAPDKSGLPSDRFSAERTGGSVSTLTIQRTQQEDSAVYLCASSLTRGSDTQYFGPGTRLTVL.

This clonotype turned up a few times. This chain uses TRBV12-3 or TRBV12-4 with TRBJ1-5; no reliable D call. The germline V and J ends were trimmed by 3 bases and 6 bases, with 9 bases remaining between them. CDR3 length equals 13 residues. This chain's CDR3 is CASSFGVSQPQHF. CDR3 DNA: TGTGCCAGCAGTTTCGGCGTATCTCAGCCCCAGCATTTT.